A selection of T cell receptor beta chains follows, all from one sample in a study of OX40 agonist ivuxolimab in advanced cancers. Generated by immunoSEQ multiplex PCR, the TCRdb table keeps only in-frame clones and is missing some. The sample lists under 85,000 clones, roughly 80% seen once, with about 8% in the top ten. The sequences come from CD4+ or CD8+ T cells sorted from blood, collected in a trial of the OX40 agonist ivuxolimab. The receptor source for this set is an adult with an advanced solid tumor such as melanoma, head and neck, liver or kidney cancer. CDR3s include the opening cysteine and the closing phenylalanine or tryptophan. A D gene is named only where the DNA matches it firmly. Rows give clone size only sometimes, using once, few, many, or a class for an expanded clone.

V	size	J	D	CDR3	DNA
TRBV2	.	TRBJ2-2	.	CASSLEGLTGELFF	TGTGCCAGCAGCCTGGAGGGGCTGACCGGGGAGCTGTTTTTT
TRBV7-2	.	TRBJ2-7	.	CASSLARARFGEQYF	TGTGCCAGCAGCTTAGCCAGGGCGAGATTTGGGGAGCAGTACTTC
TRBV6-5	.	TRBJ1-6	.	CASSPSPAGNSPLHF	TGTGCCAGCAGTCCCTCTCCCGCGGGTAATTCACCCCTCCACTTT
TRBV11-2	.	TRBJ2-7	.	CASSLYGWRYEQYF	TGTGCCAGCAGCCTGTATGGTTGGCGCTACGAGCAGTACTTC
TRBV19	few	TRBJ1-1	.	CASMGNTEAFF	TGTGCCAGTATGGGGAACACTGAAGCTTTCTTT
TRBV11-3	once	TRBJ2-7	.	CASSLDSRGKSEQYF	TGTGCCAGCAGCTTAGATTCTAGGGGGAAGAGCGAGCAGTACTTC
TRBV7-3	.	TRBJ2-2	TRBD1	CASSLTLGQTLMTGELFF	TGTGCCAGCAGCTTAACGCTGGGACAGACATTGATGACCGGGGAGCTGTTTTTT
TRBV4-3	.	TRBJ2-5	.	CASSQDHVGRGRGETQYF	TGCGCCAGCAGCCAAGATCACGTTGGCAGGGGGCGGGGGGAGACCCAGTACTTC
TRBV4-3	.	TRBJ2-7	.	CASSQDKVQGTSYEQYF	TGCGCCAGCAGCCAAGATAAGGTACAGGGAACCTCCTACGAGCAGTACTTC
TRBV19	.	TRBJ2-1	.	CASSIGSGPGETVLF	TGTGCCAGTAGTATAGGGAGCGGGCCTGGGGAAACCGTGCTCTTC
TRBV19	.	TRBJ2-5	TRBD2	CASSQTSGLETQYF	TGTGCCAGTAGCCAGACTAGCGGGTTAGAGACCCAGTACTTC
TRBV2	.	TRBJ1-1	.	CASSVPGGDLEAFF	TGTGCCAGCAGTGTACCGGGGGGCGATCTCGAAGCTTTCTTT
TRBV27	.	TRBJ2-7	TRBD1	CASSLFSGTAAYEQYF	TGTGCCAGCAGTTTATTTTCCGGGACAGCCGCCTACGAGCAGTACTTC
TRBV13	.	TRBJ2-3	TRBD2	CASSFGLAGGPGDTQYF	TGTGCCAGCAGCTTCGGGCTAGCGGGAGGCCCGGGTGATACGCAGTATTTT
TRBV5-5	.	TRBJ1-3	.	CASSPQVTGNTIYF	TGTGCCAGCAGCCCCCAGGTTACTGGAAACACCATATATTTT
TRBV7-8	.	TRBJ2-7	.	CASSLAGGSYEQYF	TGTGCCAGCAGCTTAGCAGGCGGGTCCTACGAGCAGTACTTC
TRBV7-6	.	TRBJ1-3	.	CASSEFRRGASGNTIYF	TGTGCCAGCAGCGAGTTCCGGAGGGGCGCTTCTGGAAACACCATATATTTT
TRBV6-5	few	TRBJ2-7	.	CASSNKYEQYF	TGTGCCAGCAGTAACAAATACGAGCAGTACTTC
TRBV9	.	TRBJ2-7	TRBD2	CASNPSGNSYEQYF	TGTGCCAGCAACCCTAGCGGAAACTCCTACGAGCAGTACTTC
TRBV4-3	.	TRBJ2-7	.	CASSQSPQVSYEQYF	TGCGCCAGCAGCCAATCGCCACAGGTCTCCTACGAGCAGTACTTC
TRBV7-3	.	TRBJ2-2	TRBD1	CASSTRTGNGELFF	TGTGCCAGCAGCACAAGGACAGGGAACGGGGAGCTGTTTTTT
TRBV5-1	.	TRBJ2-5	TRBD1	CASSPDRFQETQYF	TGCGCCAGCAGCCCGGACAGGTTCCAAGAGACCCAGTACTTC
TRBV11-3	.	TRBJ2-3	.	CASSLAVGTHTDTQYF	TGTGCCAGCAGCTTAGCGGTGGGGACGCACACAGATACGCAGTATTTT
TRBV11-2	.	TRBJ2-1	TRBD1	CASSLGSGTGKNEQFF	TGTGCCAGCAGCTTAGGGTCCGGGACAGGAAAAAATGAGCAGTTCTTC
TRBV12-2	once	TRBJ2-1	.	CASRLDKMTSSPLGEQFF	TGTGCAAGTCGCTTAGATAAGATGACTAGCTCCCCTTTGGGTGAGCAGTTCTTC
TRBV4-2	once	TRBJ2-1	.	CASSQEEAGWNEQFF	TGTGCCAGCAGCCAAGAAGAGGCGGGCTGGAATGAGCAGTTCTTC
TRBV27	few	TRBJ2-7	.	CASSYVNRGQQYF	TGTGCCAGCAGTTACGTCAACCGGGGACAGCAGTACTTC
TRBV9	.	TRBJ2-5	.	CASSVGPQETQYF	TGTGCCAGCAGCGTAGGGCCCCAAGAGACCCAGTACTTC
TRBV7-2	.	TRBJ1-5	.	CASSYGGTKRTQHF	TGTGCCAGCAGCTACGGCGGGACAAAGCGAACCCAGCATTTT
TRBV27	.	TRBJ1-1	.	CASRHGRRENTEAFF	TGTGCCAGTCGGCACGGGCGACGCGAGAACACTGAAGCTTTCTTT
TRBV6-5	.	TRBJ2-7	.	CASQWAPAYEQYF	TGTGCCAGCCAGTGGGCCCCAGCCTACGAGCAGTACTTC